Included here is one T cell receptor (beta chain) sequence, with context. Its antigen is not known. The source of the sample is a study of long-term antiretroviral therapy in people with HIV. Study outcomes and limitations: Pre-ART expanded TRB clones stayed dominant throughout, though often decreasing after ART. Possibly under older ART regimens, blood was drawn between about 2004 and 2018. HIV repertoires spanned narrower CDR3 length ranges than controls.

The germline CDR1 and CDR2 sequences are SEHNR and FQNEAQ (reference sequence). This CDR3 is 15 amino acids long. The ends were cut back, 2 bases at V and 10 bases at J, with 18 bases in the middle. Investigators performed immunoSEQ version v3.0 at survey level. The assay was immunoSEQ multiplex PCR, and TCRdb's table has in-frame clones only and misses some. The profile shows about 48,000 clones, about 86% of them singletons. J is TRBJ2-1 and V is TRBV7-9, with TRBD1 as a possible D gene (5 bases). Material: unsorted PBMCs, obtained 0.8 years after starting antiretroviral therapy. The source of this sequence is a woman younger than 35 with HIV. The CDR3 here is CASSLYPAGQGEQFF. The CDR3 DNA reads as TGTGCCAGCAGCTTATATCCGGCCGGGCAGGGCGAGCAGTTCTTC.